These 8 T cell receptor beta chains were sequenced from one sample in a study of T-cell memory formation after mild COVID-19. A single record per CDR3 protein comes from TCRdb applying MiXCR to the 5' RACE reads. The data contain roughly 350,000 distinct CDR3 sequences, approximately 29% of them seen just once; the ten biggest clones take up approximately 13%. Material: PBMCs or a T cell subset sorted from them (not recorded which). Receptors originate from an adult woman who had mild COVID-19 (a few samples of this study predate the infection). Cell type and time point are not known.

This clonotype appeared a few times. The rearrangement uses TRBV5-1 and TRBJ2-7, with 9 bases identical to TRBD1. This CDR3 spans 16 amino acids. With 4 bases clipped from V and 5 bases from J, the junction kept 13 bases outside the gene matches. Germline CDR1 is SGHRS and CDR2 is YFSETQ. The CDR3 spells CASSPAQGQGTHEQYF. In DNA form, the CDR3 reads TGCGCCAGCAGCCCAGCTCAGGGACAGGGAACGCACGAGCAGTACTTC.

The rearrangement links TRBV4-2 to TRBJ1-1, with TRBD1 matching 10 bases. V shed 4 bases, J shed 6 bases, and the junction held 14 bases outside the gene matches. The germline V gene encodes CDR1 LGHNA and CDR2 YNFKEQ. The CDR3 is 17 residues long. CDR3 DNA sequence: TGTGCCAGCAGCCCCCTGGACACCGGGACAGGGGAAGCTGAAGCTTTCTTT. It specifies CASSPLDTGTGEAEAFF.

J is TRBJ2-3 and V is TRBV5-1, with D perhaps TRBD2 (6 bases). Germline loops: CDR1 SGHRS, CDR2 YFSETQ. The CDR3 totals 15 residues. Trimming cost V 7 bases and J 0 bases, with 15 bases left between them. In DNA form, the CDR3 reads TGCGCCAGCGGAACCCTAGCGACTAGCACAGATACGCAGTATTTT. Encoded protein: CASGTLATSTDTQYF.

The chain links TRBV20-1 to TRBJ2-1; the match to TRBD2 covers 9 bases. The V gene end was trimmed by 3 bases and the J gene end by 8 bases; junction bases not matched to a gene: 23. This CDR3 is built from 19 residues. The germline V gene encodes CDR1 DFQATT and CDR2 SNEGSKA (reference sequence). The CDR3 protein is CSARGFIAGGRALSDEQFF. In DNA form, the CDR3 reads TGCAGTGCTAGGGGGTTTATAGCTGGCGGGAGGGCCCTTAGCGATGAGCAGTTCTTC.

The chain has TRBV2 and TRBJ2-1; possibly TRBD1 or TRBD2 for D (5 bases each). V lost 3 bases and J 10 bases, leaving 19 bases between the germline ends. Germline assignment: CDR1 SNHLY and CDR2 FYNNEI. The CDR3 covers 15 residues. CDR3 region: CASSEEDASRTEQFF. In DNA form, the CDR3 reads TGTGCCAGCAGTGAGGAGGACGCTTCCAGGACAGAGCAGTTCTTC.

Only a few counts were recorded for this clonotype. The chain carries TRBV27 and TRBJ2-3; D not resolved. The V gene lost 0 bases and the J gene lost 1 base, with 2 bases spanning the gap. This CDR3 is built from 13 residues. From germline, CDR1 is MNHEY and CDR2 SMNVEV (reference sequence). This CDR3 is CASSLSGTDTQYF. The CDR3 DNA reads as TGTGCCAGCAGTTTATCCGGCACAGATACGCAGTATTTT.

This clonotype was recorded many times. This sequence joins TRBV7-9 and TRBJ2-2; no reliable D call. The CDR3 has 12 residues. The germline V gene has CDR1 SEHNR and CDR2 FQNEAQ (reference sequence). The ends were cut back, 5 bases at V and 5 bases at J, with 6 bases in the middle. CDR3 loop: CASSPGTGELFF. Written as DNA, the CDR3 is TGTGCCAGCAGCCCCGGGACCGGGGAGCTGTTTTTT.

The CDR3 reads CASSIRRESSYEQYF. In nucleotides, the CDR3 is TGTGCCAGCAGCATCAGACGGGAAAGCTCCTACGAGCAGTACTTC. The chain employs TRBV21-1 and TRBJ2-7; TRBD1, the D gene given by the table, was not confirmed from the DNA. TRBV21-1 is recorded as a pseudogene. The CDR3 spans 15 residues.